One and the same sample provided the 27 T cell receptor beta chains below, sequenced in a study of radiotherapy plus CTLA-4 blockade in lung cancer. The repertoire was sequenced with immunoSEQ multiplex PCR; TCRdb's copy has only in-frame clones and lacks some. The repertoire holds approximately 48,000 clones, with 84% as singletons. The specimen was peripheral blood, collected from a patient treated with radiotherapy plus ipilimumab. These receptors were obtained from a human donor with non-small cell lung cancer whose response to radiotherapy plus ipilimumab could not be evaluated.

The V and J genes are TRBV5-1 and TRBJ2-5, with 7 positions matching TRBD1. The germline gives CDR1 SGHRS, CDR2 YFSETQ. The V segment lost 2 bases and the J segment 2 bases; nucleotides outside the gene matches: 3. This CDR3 is built from 14 residues. DNA for the CDR3: TGCGCCAGCAGCTTCGGACAGGCGCAAGAGACCCAGTACTTC. Protein product: CASSFGQAQETQYF.

Only a few counts were recorded for this clone. This chain joins TRBV11-2 and TRBJ1-4, with D maybe TRBD1 (6 bases). The V end lost 1 base, the J end lost 6 bases, and 15 bases lay between the germline ends. Germline values: CDR1 SGHAT, CDR2 FQNNGV. CDR3 length: 16 residues. The CDR3, as DNA: TGTGCCAGCAGCTTAGTTCGGTCAGGGGCGTATGAAAAACTGTTTTTT. Protein sequence: CASSLVRSGAYEKLFF.

This chain links TRBV7-2 with TRBJ2-2; TRBD1 might be the D (6 bases). Germline CDR1 reads SGHTA; CDR2 reads FQGNSA. Trimming left V 5 bases short and J 4 bases short, with 17 bases between. This CDR3 region has 16 residues. CDR3 loop: CASSPNPRGVTGELFF. As DNA, the CDR3 is TGTGCCAGCAGCCCGAACCCCAGGGGAGTCACCGGGGAGCTGTTTTTT. Full variable domain (missing parts from reference TRBV7-2 and TRBJ2-2): GAGVSQSPSNKVTEKGKDVELRCDPISGHTALYWYRQSLGQGLEFLIYFQGNSAPDKSGLPSDRFSAERTGGSVSTLTIQRTQQEDSAVYLCASSPNPRGVTGELFFGEGSRLTVL.

V is TRBV6-5 and J is TRBJ2-1, with D possibly TRBD2 on 5 matching bases. V was shortened by 6 bases and J by 1 base, with 13 bases between the two germline ends. This CDR3 is 15 amino acids long. Germline CDR1 and CDR2: MNHEY and SVGAGI. The CDR3: CASSTAGDSYNEQFF. CDR3 nucleotide sequence: TGTGCCAGCAGCACCGCCGGGGATTCCTACAATGAGCAGTTCTTC.

In this sample, this clone turned up once. J is TRBJ1-2 and V is TRBV2, with 7 bases aligning to TRBD1. This CDR3 spans 14 amino acids. The V gene end was trimmed by 6 bases and the J gene end by 5 bases; junction bases not matched to a gene: 9. Germline CDR1 SNHLY, CDR2 FYNNEI. This CDR3 is CASRKEKGAYGYTF. CDR3 coding DNA: TGTGCCAGCAGGAAAGAGAAGGGGGCGTATGGCTACACCTTC.

The gene calls are TRBV4-2 and TRBJ2-7, with TRBD2 matching 7 bases. Germline V gene data show CDR1 as LGHNA and CDR2 as YNFKEQ. CDR3 length: 15 amino acids. The V segment lost 0 bases and the J segment 0 bases; nucleotides outside the gene matches: 2. CDR3 in DNA: TGTGCCAGCAGCCAAGAACTAGCGATCTCCTACGAGCAGTACTTC. Residues: CASSQELAISYEQYF.

This clone has just a few counts. The gene calls are TRBV11-3 and TRBJ2-1; perhaps TRBD2 as D (5 bases). Germline CDR1 reads SGHNT; CDR2 reads YENEEA. Deletions cut 4 bases from V and 0 bases from J, with 7 bases between. CDR3 length equals 14 residues. CDR3 DNA: TGTGCCAGCAGCTCGGGAAGCTCCTACAATGAGCAGTTCTTC. Translating it yields CASSSGSSYNEQFF.

CDR3 loop: CASSIDLQPQHF. The CDR3 DNA follows: TGTGCCAGTAGTATAGATCTGCAGCCCCAGCATTTT. V usage is TRBV19 and J usage is TRBJ1-5; no firm D call. Deletions cut 0 bases from V and 7 bases from J, with 4 bases between. Germline V gene sequence: CDR1 LNHDA, CDR2 SQIVND (reference sequence). The CDR3 sequence is 12 residues long.

The chain has TRBV2 and TRBJ1-3, with unresolved D. The CDR3 covers 19 residues. From germline, CDR1 is SNHLY and CDR2 FYNNEI. V was cut by 0 bases and J by 0 bases, with 18 bases left in between. The CDR3 bases are TGTGCCAGCAGTGAAGCGCTTCGGGTAACGGCAACCTCTGGAAACACCATATATTTT. Its translation is CASSEALRVTATSGNTIYF.

The genes are TRBV19 and TRBJ1-1, with 8 bases matching TRBD1. V was clipped by 4 bases and J by 5 bases; unmatched bases: 9. CDR3 length: 15 amino acids. Germline values: CDR1 LNHDA, CDR2 SQIVND (reference sequence). The CDR3 here is CASSTAGGRRTEAFF. CDR3 nucleotides: TGTGCCAGTAGTACAGCAGGGGGCCGGAGGACTGAAGCTTTCTTT. The full variable domain, with the rest looked up from reference TRBV19 and TRBJ1-1, is DGGITQSPKYLFRKEGQNVTLSCEQNLNHDAMYWYRQDPGQGLRLIYYSQIVNDFQKGDIAEGYSVSREKKESFPLTVTSAQKNPTAFYLCASSTAGGRRTEAFFGQGTRLTVV.

The sample holds one count of this clone. This chain links TRBV6-5 with TRBJ1-6, with 8 bases lining up with TRBD1. This CDR3 is built from 15 residues. The V segment lost 5 bases and the J segment 7 bases; nucleotides outside the gene matches: 7. Looked up from germline, CDR1 is MNHEY and CDR2 is SVGAGI. In nucleotides, the CDR3 is TGTGCCAGCAGTCCGGGAACAGGGGGAAATTCACCCCTCCACTTT. Encoded protein: CASSPGTGGNSPLHF.

This chain connects TRBV18 to TRBJ1-2, with TRBD1 matching 9 bases. The CDR3 has 18 amino acids. After removal of 3 bases from V and 8 bases from J, the junction contained 19 bases not matched to a gene. Per the germline V gene, CDR1 is KGHSH and CDR2 is LQKENI. CDR3 sequence: CASSPGDRAALPSRGYTF. In DNA, the CDR3 is TGTGCCAGCTCACCGGGGGACAGGGCGGCTTTACCCTCTCGGGGCTACACCTTC.

The chain is built from TRBV7-2 and TRBJ1-2; 8 nucleotides align to TRBD1. The V gene end was trimmed by 5 bases and the J gene end by 3 bases; junction bases not matched to a gene: 5. Germline values: CDR1 SGHTA, CDR2 FQGNSA. The CDR3 covers 14 residues. CDR3 nucleotide sequence: TGTGCCAGCAGCCCAACAGGGGGGGACTATGGCTACACCTTC. This codes for CASSPTGGDYGYTF.

This chain links TRBV18 with TRBJ2-1; D gene unclear. V lost 2 bases, J lost 10 bases, and 18 bases lay in between. Germline V lookup: CDR1 KGHSH, CDR2 LQKENI. This CDR3 comprises 15 residues. The CDR3 DNA reads TGTGCCAGCTCACCAGAGAGAACTACAATGAAAGAGCAGTTCTTC. Residues: CASSPERTTMKEQFF.

The chain carries TRBV28 and TRBJ2-1, with 7 positions matching TRBD2. CDR3 length: 14 amino acids. V was pared by 10 bases and J by 3 bases, with 9 bases of the junction left unmatched. Germline CDR1 and CDR2: MDHEN and SYDVKM. The CDR3 loop is CATLEGGSYNEQFF. The DNA for the CDR3 is TGTGCCACCCTGGAGGGCGGGAGCTACAATGAGCAGTTCTTC.

This chain joins TRBV7-8 and TRBJ2-2; 7 bases align to TRBD1. The ends lost 5 bases at V and 0 bases at J; junction bases unmatched: 12. Germline V gene data show CDR1 as SGHVS and CDR2 as FQNEAQ. The CDR3 covers 18 residues. This chain's CDR3 is CASSGRWTGLANTGELFF. The DNA for the CDR3 is TGTGCCAGCAGCGGGCGATGGACAGGTCTTGCGAACACCGGGGAGCTGTTTTTT. The variable domain in full, completed from reference TRBV7-8 and TRBJ2-2, reads GAGVSQSPRYKVAKRGQDVALRCDPISGHVSLFWYQQALGQGPEFLTYFQNEAQLDKSGLPSDRFFAERPEGSVSTLKIQRTQQEDSAVYLCASSGRWTGLANTGELFFGEGSRLTVL.

The chain employs TRBV29-1 and TRBJ2-7; possibly TRBD1 for D (6 bases). The CDR3 extends over 13 amino acids. Trimming removed 4 bases at V and 4 bases at J, with 14 bases between. Germline values: CDR1 SQVTM, CDR2 ANQGSEA. CDR3 bases: TGCAGCGTTGTGGCAGGGGATCAGTACGAGCAGTACTTC. It is translated as CSVVAGDQYEQYF.

V and J are TRBV6-4 and TRBJ1-5; 7 nucleotides agree with TRBD1. Germline CDR1 is MRHNA and CDR2 is SNTAGT. The CDR3 has 17 amino acids. The V gene end was trimmed by 3 bases and the J gene end by 3 bases; junction bases not matched to a gene: 11. In DNA, the CDR3 is TGTGCCAGCAGTGATGAGGACAGGCCCTGTGTCAATCAGCCCCAGCATTTT. Translation: CASSDEDRPCVNQPQHF.

V gene TRBV27 combines with J gene TRBJ2-2; the match to TRBD2 covers 9 bases. CDR1 and CDR2 from the germline V gene are MNHEY and SMNVEV (reference sequence). This CDR3 contains 17 residues. With 0 bases clipped from V and 4 bases from J, the junction kept 6 bases outside the gene matches. This CDR3 reads CASSLSGGRAPTGELFF. The CDR3 DNA reads as TGTGCCAGCAGTTTATCCGGCGGGAGGGCCCCCACCGGGGAGCTGTTTTTT.

The rearrangement links TRBV28 to TRBJ1-5; 10 bases fit TRBD1. The CDR3 extends over 16 amino acids. J lost 4 bases, V lost 6 bases, and 9 bases had no gene match. Germline V CDR1 and CDR2: MDHEN, SYDVKM. The CDR3 spells CASSPYRDRGNQPQHF. The DNA for the CDR3 is TGTGCCAGCAGCCCGTACCGGGACAGGGGAAATCAGCCCCAGCATTTT.

The genes are TRBV21-1 and TRBJ2-1; TRBD1 reflects the table's D call only, with no check against the DNA. TRBV21-1 is a listed pseudogene. The CDR3 has 19 residues. CDR3 DNA sequence: TGTGCCAGCAGCAAAGTTGGGCTGGGGGACACCCGCTCCTACAATGAGCAGTTCTTC. Translation: CASSKVGLGDTRSYNEQFF.

The chain links TRBV29-1 to TRBJ1-2; 8 nucleotides align to TRBD1. J was trimmed by 3 bases and V by 3 bases; bases with no gene match: 3. This CDR3 has 13 residues. CDR1 SQVTM and CDR2 ANQGSEA come from the germline V gene. CDR3 amino acids: CSVEAGGDYGYTF. Here the CDR3 DNA reads TGCAGCGTTGAGGCAGGGGGCGACTATGGCTACACCTTC.

The chain carries TRBV9 and TRBJ1-3; weak D call: TRBD1 (6 bases). The CDR3 loop spans 17 amino acids. With 3 bases removed from V and 0 bases from J, the gap between germline ends came to 16 bases. Germline V gene lookup returns CDR1 SGDLS and CDR2 YYNGEE. The CDR3 here is CASSDENIRGSGNTIYF. The CDR3 coding sequence is TGTGCCAGCAGCGACGAGAACATCAGGGGCTCTGGAAACACCATATATTTT.

This clone is classed as medium-sized (0.01 to 0.1%). The chain employs TRBV4-3 and TRBJ2-7; TRBD1 might be the D (6 bases). This CDR3 contains 16 residues. Per germline, CDR1 LGHNA and CDR2 YSLEER. Trimming shortened V by 0 bases and J by 2 bases, and 14 bases separated the two germline ends. The CDR3 is CASSQDGGDKPYEQYF. As DNA, the CDR3 is TGCGCCAGCAGCCAAGATGGGGGCGACAAGCCCTACGAGCAGTACTTC.

The V gene is TRBV7-2, the J gene TRBJ2-4; weak D call: TRBD1 (6 bases). Trimming took 1 base from V and 1 from J, leaving 8 bases between them. Germline V gives CDR1 SGHTA, CDR2 FQGNSA. The CDR3 consists of 15 residues. CDR3 sequence reads: CASSLVQGAKNIQYF. In nucleotides, the CDR3 is TGTGCCAGCAGCTTAGTGCAGGGGGCCAAAAACATTCAGTACTTC.

The rearrangement joins TRBV9 to TRBJ2-5, with 10 nucleotides matching TRBD2. With the DNA end fitting TRBJ2-7 better, the J assignment may be wrong. Looked up from germline, CDR1 is SGDLS and CDR2 is YYNGEE. The CDR3 length is 15 residues. The CDR3 loop reads CASSPLAGVLNEQYF. The CDR3 DNA sequence: TGTGCCAGCAGCCCGCTAGCGGGAGTACTGAACGAGCAGTACTTC.

The rearrangement joins TRBV4-3 to TRBJ2-1; a possible D gene is TRBD1 (6 bases). The V end lost 0 bases, the J end lost 6 bases, and 12 bases lay between the germline ends. Germline V gene lookup returns CDR1 LGHNA and CDR2 YSLEER. This CDR3 comprises 15 residues. For the CDR3, the DNA is TGCGCCAGCAGCCAAGATCTGGGCAGGGGCAATGAGCAGTTCTTC. Translation: CASSQDLGRGNEQFF.